The 19 T cell receptor beta chains in this list originate from one sample, sequenced in a study of blood T cells in healthy people across ages. Primers used in a second PCR of roughly 7 to 12 cycles were a sample-barcoded 5' primer and a J-beta primer mix. TCRdb ran MiXCR on the 5' RACE reads and lists one entry per CDR3 protein. The table lists fewer than 900,000 distinct CDR3 sequences, roughly two fifths of them singletons. The specimen sequenced was blood. The origin of the receptors is a woman aged 55 to 70 in good health.

The chain is built from TRBV12-3 or TRBV12-4 and TRBJ2-2; D perhaps matches TRBD2 (6 bases). CDR3 length: 15 residues. V lost 6 bases and J 0 bases, leaving 11 bases between the germline ends. This CDR3 is CASRAGTSNTGELFF. Here the CDR3 DNA reads TGTGCCAGCAGAGCCGGGACTTCGAACACCGGGGAGCTGTTTTTT.

The chain uses TRBV25-1 and TRBJ1-1; TRBD1 might be the D (5 bases). V gave up 5 bases and J gave up 1 base, with 17 bases separating them. The germline V gene has CDR1 MGHDK and CDR2 SYGVNS. This CDR3 has 16 residues. Here the CDR3 DNA reads TGTGCCAGCAGTCGAATATGGGGGACGGAGAACACTGAAGCTTTCTTT. This gives the protein CASSRIWGTENTEAFF.

Ten or more counts support this clonotype. V is TRBV7-2 and J is TRBJ2-7; 10 nucleotides line up with TRBD2. The V gene's germline CDR1 is SGHTA and CDR2 FQGNSA. The CDR3 covers 18 residues. The J segment lost 0 bases and the V segment lost 1 base, leaving 9 bases of the junction unmatched. CDR3 in DNA: TGTGCCAGCAGCTTAGTTGGGTCTAGCGGGAGTCCCTCCTACGAGCAGTACTTC. Its protein is CASSLVGSSGSPSYEQYF.

This clonotype came up many times. The chain carries TRBV13 and TRBJ2-7, with D maybe TRBD1 (5 bases). This CDR3 has 13 amino acids. From germline, CDR1 is PRHDT and CDR2 FYEKMQ (reference sequence). The V and J ends lost 2 bases and 2 bases respectively, with 7 bases between them. CDR3 protein: CASSLSRAYEQYF. CDR3 DNA sequence: TGTGCCAGCAGCTTAAGCAGGGCCTACGAGCAGTACTTC.

This chain uses TRBV20-1 with TRBJ2-3, with 14 bases lining up with TRBD2. Germline lookup yields CDR1 DFQATT and CDR2 SNEGSKA (reference sequence). The CDR3 consists of 17 residues. Losses at the gene ends were 5 bases for V and 2 bases for J; bases not matched to a gene: 9. The CDR3 sequence: CSAPDRLAGGYTDTQYF. DNA of the CDR3: TGCAGTGCTCCCGATAGACTAGCGGGAGGGTACACAGATACGCAGTATTTT.

The chain joins TRBV10-3 to TRBJ1-1; possible D gene TRBD1, 5 bases. This CDR3 region has 15 residues. V lost 2 bases and J lost 1, with 11 bases in between. Per germline, CDR1 ENHRY and CDR2 SYGVKD. The CDR3 here is CAISEGGVGNTEAFF. As DNA, the CDR3 is TGTGCCATCAGTGAGGGAGGGGTTGGGAACACTGAAGCTTTCTTT.

J is TRBJ1-1 and V is TRBV3-1; no reliable D call. This CDR3 spans 14 amino acids. V lost 1 base to trimming and J lost 1 base, with 7 bases between them. Germline V CDR1 and CDR2: LGHDT, YNNKEL (reference sequence). The CDR3 sequence is CASSQVGKNTEAFF. The CDR3 DNA sequence: TGTGCCAGCAGCCAAGTGGGGAAGAACACTGAAGCTTTCTTT.

The chain uses TRBV20-1 and TRBJ2-7, with TRBD2 matching 8 bases. In germline, CDR1 is DFQATT, CDR2 SNEGSKA (reference sequence). V trimming: 4 bases; J trimming: 1 base; junction bases outside the gene matches: 6. The length of the CDR3 is 14 residues. Written as DNA, the CDR3 is TGCAGTGCTAAGATCGGGACTAGTTCCTACGAGCAGTACTTC. This gives the protein CSAKIGTSSYEQYF.

The CDR3 bases are TGTGCCAGCAGCTTAGATTTGGCCCTGAACACTGAAGCTTTCTTT. This gives the protein CASSLDLALNTEAFF. The J gene is TRBJ1-1, the V gene TRBV7-8; no firm D call. Germline CDR1 and CDR2: SGHVS and FQNEAQ. The CDR3 is made up of 15 amino acids. V was clipped by 1 base and J by 0 bases, with 9 bases between them. Full variable domain (outside the CDR3, taken from reference TRBV7-8 and TRBJ1-1): GAGVSQSPRYKVAKRGQDVALRCDPISGHVSLFWYQQALGQGPEFLTYFQNEAQLDKSGLPSDRFFAERPEGSVSTLKIQRTQQEDSAVYLCASSLDLALNTEAFFGQGTRLTVV.

This clonotype was recorded at least ten times. The chain uses TRBV6-5 and TRBJ2-5, with 7 bases that match TRBD1. Germline assignment: CDR1 MNHEY and CDR2 SVGAGI. Trimming at V came to 5 bases and at J to 8 bases, leaving 5 bases not matched to a gene. The CDR3 length is 12 residues. CDR3 sequence: CASSDRAETQYF. The CDR3 region has the DNA TGTGCCAGCAGTGACAGGGCGGAAACCCAGTACTTC.

This clonotype was seen repeatedly, ten times or more. This chain joins TRBV3-1 and TRBJ2-1, with D possibly TRBD2 on 5 matching bases. Germline V lookup: CDR1 LGHDT, CDR2 YNNKEL (reference sequence). The germline V and J ends were trimmed by 0 bases and 0 bases, with 12 bases remaining between them. The CDR3 consists of 17 residues. In DNA, the CDR3 is TGTGCCAGCAGCCAAGATGTCGCTAGCCACTCCTACAATGAGCAGTTCTTC. It encodes CASSQDVASHSYNEQFF.

On this clonotype: This may come from a read error, since a much larger clone is one base off. The CDR3 protein is CASRPGRTYEQYF. CDR3 coding DNA: TGTGCCAGCAGGCCGGGACGGACCTACGAGCAGTACTTC. The chain couples TRBV12-3 or TRBV12-4 to TRBJ2-7; perhaps D is TRBD1 or TRBD2 (5 bases each). This CDR3 comprises 13 residues. Trimming shortened V by 6 bases and J by 2 bases, and 11 bases separated the two germline ends.

The chain combines TRBV20-1 with TRBJ2-4; D is unresolved. The CDR3 contains 15 residues. V was shortened by 3 bases and J by 2 bases, with 14 bases between the two germline ends. Germline V gene lookup returns CDR1 DFQATT and CDR2 SNEGSKA (reference sequence). CDR3 amino acids: CSASTVRVTKNIQYF. CDR3 nucleotides: TGCAGTGCTAGTACAGTTCGGGTGACCAAAAACATTCAGTACTTC.

The gene calls are TRBV15 and TRBJ1-2; D might be TRBD1 (5 bases). The V and J ends lost 5 bases and 3 bases respectively, with 16 bases between them. This CDR3 is 15 amino acids long. Germline V gene data show CDR1 as LNHNV and CDR2 as YYDKDF (reference sequence). CDR3 loop: CATSGGRDFDYGYTF. CDR3 nucleotide sequence: TGTGCCACCAGCGGAGGCAGGGACTTTGACTATGGCTACACCTTC.

The chain joins TRBV6-5 to TRBJ1-2; a weak D match, TRBD1 (5 bases). From germline, CDR1 is MNHEY and CDR2 SVGAGI. Deletions cut 5 bases from V and 8 bases from J, with 15 bases between. This CDR3 has 13 residues. Written as DNA, the CDR3 is TGTGCCAGCAGTATTCAGGGCCCGGGAGGCTACACCTTC. This encodes CASSIQGPGGYTF.

This clonotype turned up a few times. V usage is TRBV27 and J usage is TRBJ1-6, with D tentatively TRBD1 (6 bases). The length of the CDR3 is 16 residues. CDR1 is MNHEY and CDR2 is SMNVEV in the germline V gene (reference sequence). Trimming pared 3 bases from V and 7 bases from J, leaving 16 bases between. CDR3 loop: CASSFLLGGPNSPLHF. The CDR3 bases are TGTGCCAGCAGTTTCCTCCTCGGGGGGCCAAATTCACCCCTCCACTTT.

This clonotype was counted a single time. The rearrangement uses TRBV7-8 and TRBJ2-3; TRBD2 is a possible D gene (5 bases). Germline V gene sequence: CDR1 SGHVS, CDR2 FQNEAQ. This CDR3 spans 16 amino acids. Trimming removed 1 base from V and 2 bases from J, with 13 bases in between. The CDR3 DNA sequence: TGTGCCAGCAGCTTAGTCCACCGGGGTTTCACAGATACGCAGTATTTT. This translates into CASSLVHRGFTDTQYF.

This chain connects TRBV7-6 to TRBJ2-6; D is unclear. The CDR3 loop spans 14 amino acids. CDR1 and CDR2 (germline): SGHVS, FNYEAQ. V was clipped by 4 bases and J by 0 bases, with 4 bases between them. CDR3 loop: CASSYRSGANVLTF. CDR3 bases: TGTGCCAGCAGCTACCGCTCTGGGGCCAACGTCCTGACTTTC.

The chain carries TRBV7-9 and TRBJ2-6; 10 positions match TRBD2. The CDR3 loop spans 19 amino acids. Per germline, CDR1 SEHNR and CDR2 FQNEAQ (reference sequence). Trimming at V came to 5 bases and at J to 0 bases, leaving 10 bases not matched to a gene. CDR3 DNA: TGTGCCAGCAGCATTACAGCGGGGGGGGCCTTCTCTGGGGCCAACGTCCTGACTTTC. The encoded protein is CASSITAGGAFSGANVLTF.